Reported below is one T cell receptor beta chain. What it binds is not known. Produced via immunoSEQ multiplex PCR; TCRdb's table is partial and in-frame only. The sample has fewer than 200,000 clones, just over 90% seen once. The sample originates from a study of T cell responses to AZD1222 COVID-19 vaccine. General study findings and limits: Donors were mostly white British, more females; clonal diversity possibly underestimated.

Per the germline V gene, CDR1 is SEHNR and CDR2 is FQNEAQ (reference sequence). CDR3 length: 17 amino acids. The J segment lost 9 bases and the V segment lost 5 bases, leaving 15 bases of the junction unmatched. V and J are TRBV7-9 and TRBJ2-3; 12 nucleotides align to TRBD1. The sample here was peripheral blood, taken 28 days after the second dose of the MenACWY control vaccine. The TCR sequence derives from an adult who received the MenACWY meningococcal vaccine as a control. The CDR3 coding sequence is TGTGCCAGCAGCCCAGGAGTGGGACAGGGGGCAGTGGGGACGCAGTATTTT. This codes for CASSPGVGQGAVGTQYF.